Each of the 25 T cell receptor beta chains below was sequenced from the same sample in a study of T cell changes during pregnancy in multiple sclerosis (dated by TCRdb to between 2019 and 2020). The protocol used for the library was the immunoSEQ multiplex PCR assay. What TCRdb holds here is the immuneACCESS table cut down to in-frame rearrangements. Part of the clones is not present; checked against another copy, under half of the missing clones reflect an unresolved V gene, and the others are unexplained. The sample records fewer than 25,000 clones, roughly 90% of which are singletons. The ten largest clonotypes hold 9.4% of the sample. Sequences were derived from CD8+ T cells from peripheral blood mononuclear cells, sampled in the third trimester of pregnancy. The receptors were gathered from a female donor in good health, enrolled as a control in a pregnancy study.

The chain couples TRBV19 to TRBJ2-7; D might be TRBD2 (6 bases). V lost 1 base, J lost 5 bases, and 9 bases lay in between. The CDR3 is 13 residues long. Germline V lookup: CDR1 LNHDA, CDR2 SQIVND (reference sequence). This chain's CDR3 is CASSIAGVDEQYF. As DNA, the CDR3 is TGTGCCAGTAGTATAGCGGGAGTGGACGAGCAGTACTTC.

CDR3 sequence (DNA): TGCGCCAGCAGCCAACGTTCCCCAGACACCGGGGAGCTGTTTTTT. Translation: CASSQRSPDTGELFF. The gene calls are TRBV5-1 and TRBJ2-2; unclear D gene. The V gene lost 4 bases and the J gene lost 3 bases, with 13 bases spanning the gap. This CDR3 region has 15 residues. In germline, CDR1 is SGHRS, CDR2 YFSETQ.

The J gene is TRBJ1-4, the V gene TRBV7-9; D unresolved. In germline, CDR1 is SEHNR, CDR2 FQNEAQ (reference sequence). V was shortened by 5 bases and J by 0 bases, with 13 bases between the two germline ends. This CDR3 comprises 16 residues. The CDR3 loop reads CASSPREPATNEKLFF. The CDR3 nucleotides read TGTGCCAGCAGCCCCCGGGAGCCAGCAACTAATGAAAAACTGTTTTTT.

V usage is TRBV7-9 and J usage is TRBJ2-7; 11 nucleotides align to TRBD2. Germline loops: CDR1 SEHNR, CDR2 FQNEAQ (reference sequence). Trimming cost V 6 bases and J 0 bases; bases outside gene matches: 4. This CDR3 region has 15 residues. The CDR3: CASRPGLADSYEQYF. The CDR3, as DNA: TGTGCCAGCAGACCGGGACTAGCGGACTCCTACGAGCAGTACTTC. Based on the CDR3 plus reference TRBV7-9 and TRBJ2-7, the full variable domain is DTGVSQNPRHKITKRGQNVTFRCDPISEHNRLYWYRQTLGQGPEFLTYFQNEAQLEKSRLLSDRFSAERPKGSFSTLEIQRTEQGDSAMYLCASRPGLADSYEQYFGPGTRLTVT.

The rearrangement uses TRBV7-8 and TRBJ2-7, with D possibly TRBD1 on 6 matching bases. V shed 4 bases and J shed 5 bases, with 12 bases lying between them. The CDR3 consists of 13 residues. From germline, CDR1 is SGHVS and CDR2 FQNEAQ. The CDR3 region is CASSSGPGDEQYF. CDR3 bases: TGTGCCAGCAGCTCGGGCCCAGGGGACGAGCAGTACTTC.

This clone came up once. The chain combines TRBV11-2 with TRBJ1-1, with D possibly TRBD1 on 6 matching bases. Germline CDR1 SGHAT, CDR2 FQNNGV. The CDR3 loop spans 15 amino acids. The V end lost 6 bases, the J end lost 0 bases, and 14 bases lay between the germline ends. This CDR3 reads CASRRTDMMNTEAFF. The CDR3 DNA follows: TGTGCCAGCAGACGGACAGACATGATGAACACTGAAGCTTTCTTT.

The gene calls are TRBV9 and TRBJ2-5; 10 bases fit TRBD2. This CDR3 contains 17 residues. V shed 0 bases, J shed 5 bases, and the junction held 10 bases outside the gene matches. Germline values: CDR1 SGDLS, CDR2 YYNGEE. CDR3 DNA: TGTGCCAGCAGCGTAGATGGGAGCGGGGGGGCCTGGGAGACCCAGTACTTC. This translates into CASSVDGSGGAWETQYF.

This clone was seen only once. Here the CDR3 DNA reads TGTGCCAGTTCACAGGGGAACACTGAAGCTTTCTTT. As protein: CASSQGNTEAFF. The rearrangement joins TRBV2 to TRBJ1-1, with a tentative D call TRBD1 (6 bases). Trimming removed 9 bases at V and 1 base at J, with 9 bases between. This CDR3 spans 12 amino acids. From germline, CDR1 is SNHLY and CDR2 FYNNEI.

The chain is built from TRBV6-5 and TRBJ1-6; 10 nucleotides align to TRBD1. CDR3 size: 15 residues. Trimming at V came to 7 bases and at J to 4 bases, leaving 4 bases not matched to a gene. CDR1 is MNHEY, CDR2 SVGAGI, per germline. The CDR3 is CASNAGQGYNSPLHF. DNA for the CDR3: TGTGCCAGCAATGCGGGACAGGGGTATAATTCACCCCTCCACTTT.

This chain uses TRBV9 with TRBJ1-4, with TRBD1 matching 8 bases. Germline-derived CDR1 and CDR2 are SGDLS and YYNGEE. CDR3 length: 16 residues. Trimming cost V 1 base and J 3 bases; bases outside gene matches: 5. CDR3 region: CASSVQGARANEKLFF. The CDR3 DNA sequence: TGTGCCAGCAGCGTACAGGGGGCGCGGGCTAATGAAAAACTGTTTTTT.

The CDR3 loop is CASSPTVGGLQGYTF. CDR3 nucleotide sequence: TGTGCCAGCAGCCCAACCGTAGGGGGCCTACAGGGCTACACCTTC. J is TRBJ1-2 and V is TRBV6-5, with 7 bases aligning to TRBD1. CDR3 length: 15 amino acids. V lost 6 bases and J lost 8; bases outside the gene matches: 15. Germline CDR1 and CDR2: MNHEY and SVGAGI.

The V gene is TRBV13, the J gene TRBJ2-1; 7 nucleotides match TRBD2. CDR1 is PRHDT, CDR2 FYEKMQ, per germline (reference sequence). With 3 bases clipped from V and 1 base from J, the junction kept 3 bases outside the gene matches. CDR3 length: 15 residues. CDR3 residues: CASSLGGGSYNEQFF. The CDR3 nucleotides are TGTGCCAGCAGCTTGGGGGGAGGGTCCTACAATGAGCAGTTCTTC.

The V gene is TRBV7-8, the J gene TRBJ2-3; TRBD1 is a possible D gene (6 bases). Germline values: CDR1 SGHVS, CDR2 FQNEAQ. The V end was cut by 8 bases, the J end by 4 bases, with 16 bases between. This CDR3 is 14 amino acids long. This CDR3 is CASGDTFVPDTQYF. The CDR3 bases are TGTGCCAGCGGGGACACCTTTGTCCCAGATACGCAGTATTTT.

In regard to this clone: At one end, the junction sequence differs from germline, possibly due to a read error. The chain is built from TRBV6-5 and TRBJ2-1; weak D call: TRBD1 (5 bases). Germline CDR1 is MNHEY and CDR2 is SVGAGI. The CDR3 is made up of 14 amino acids. The CDR3 reads CASSYQGSSNEQFF. The CDR3 region has the DNA TGTGCCAGCAGTTACCAGGGTTCCTCCAATGAGCAGTTCTTC.

This chain connects TRBV4-1 to TRBJ2-5; 9 bases map to TRBD2. CDR3 length equals 15 residues. CDR1 and CDR2 (germline): MGHRA, YSYEKL. V was pared by 0 bases and J by 5 bases, with 4 bases of the junction left unmatched. DNA of the CDR3: TGCGCCAGCAGCCAAGATGGGCTAGCGGGGGAGACCCAGTACTTC. This encodes CASSQDGLAGETQYF.

J is TRBJ2-7 and V is TRBV9; possible D gene TRBD2, 5 bases. The CDR3 contains 13 residues. V was clipped by 4 bases and J by 5 bases, with 13 bases between them. The germline CDR1 and CDR2 sequences are SGDLS and YYNGEE. The CDR3 sequence: CASSPGLNHEQYF. In DNA form, the CDR3 reads TGTGCCAGCAGCCCCGGACTGAACCACGAGCAGTACTTC.

This clone was seen a few times. The V call is TRBV7-9, the J call TRBJ2-1; possible D gene TRBD1, 7 bases. V lost 5 bases and J 7 bases, leaving 9 bases between the germline ends. The CDR3 spans 12 residues. Per the germline V gene, CDR1 is SEHNR and CDR2 is FQNEAQ (reference sequence). CDR3 in DNA: TGTGCCAGCAGCCCAGGGGGGAATGAGCAGTTCTTC. Amino acid sequence: CASSPGGNEQFF.

V and J are TRBV6-5 and TRBJ1-2; 7 positions agree with TRBD1. This CDR3 spans 14 amino acids. J was trimmed by 6 bases and V by 10 bases; bases with no gene match: 14. Per the germline V gene, CDR1 is MNHEY and CDR2 is SVGAGI. The CDR3 DNA follows: TGTGCCACGACAGGGTTTATGGGTGCAAATGGCTACACCTTC. Protein sequence: CATTGFMGANGYTF.

V and J are TRBV4-2 and TRBJ2-1, with unresolved D. This CDR3 spans 15 amino acids. CDR1 and CDR2 (germline): LGHNA, YNFKEQ. V shed 0 bases and J shed 4 bases, with 10 bases lying between them. CDR3 DNA: TGTGCCAGCAGCCAAGAATTCGCGATTTACAATGAGCAGTTCTTC. It translates to CASSQEFAIYNEQFF.

This chain joins TRBV7-9 and TRBJ1-3, with D unclear. Germline-derived CDR1 and CDR2 are SEHNR and FQNEAQ (reference sequence). With 8 bases removed from V and 0 bases from J, the gap between germline ends came to 8 bases. This CDR3 spans 13 amino acids. CDR3 sequence (DNA): TGTGCCAGCGTTATCGGCTCTGGAAACACCATATATTTT. It encodes CASVIGSGNTIYF.

The chain couples TRBV13 to TRBJ2-3, with a weak D call TRBD2 (7 bases). The germline V gene encodes CDR1 PRHDT and CDR2 FYEKMQ (reference sequence). The CDR3 length is 16 residues. V was cut by 3 bases and J by 7 bases, with 20 bases left in between. CDR3 residues: CASSFKGGASPYTQYF. In DNA, the CDR3 is TGTGCCAGCAGCTTTAAAGGGGGGGCCTCTCCATATACGCAGTATTTT.

The chain is built from TRBV7-9 and TRBJ2-2; the D is unclear. Germline V gene sequence: CDR1 SEHNR, CDR2 FQNEAQ (reference sequence). V lost 3 bases, J lost 3 bases, and 5 bases lay in between. The CDR3 length is 13 residues. The DNA for the CDR3 is TGTGCCAGCAGCTTTGGAGACACCGGGGAGCTGTTTTTT. The encoded protein is CASSFGDTGELFF.

In this sample, this clone turned up once. The chain joins TRBV2 to TRBJ2-5, with D perhaps matching TRBD1 (5 bases). This CDR3 is 12 amino acids long. Germline values: CDR1 SNHLY, CDR2 FYNNEI. V lost 4 bases, J lost 3 bases, and 6 bases lay in between. The CDR3 region has the DNA TGTGCCAGCAGTGTGGACAAAGAGACCCAGTACTTC. As protein: CASSVDKETQYF.

V usage is TRBV27 and J usage is TRBJ2-3; D gene unclear. There are 14 residues in the CDR3. The V end lost 1 base, the J end lost 0 bases, and 5 bases lay between the germline ends. Germline CDR1 and CDR2: MNHEY and SMNVEV (reference sequence). In nucleotides, the CDR3 is TGTGCCAGCAGTTTATGGCGGAGCACAGATACGCAGTATTTT. This gives the protein CASSLWRSTDTQYF.

The rearrangement joins TRBV27 to TRBJ1-5, with D possibly being TRBD1 (5 bases). Germline-derived CDR1 and CDR2 are MNHEY and SMNVEV (reference sequence). Trimming stripped 3 bases from V and 5 bases from J, with 8 bases between. The CDR3 length is 13 residues. The CDR3 region is CASSLGLDQPQHF. CDR3 nucleotides: TGTGCCAGCAGTTTGGGGCTTGATCAGCCCCAGCATTTT.